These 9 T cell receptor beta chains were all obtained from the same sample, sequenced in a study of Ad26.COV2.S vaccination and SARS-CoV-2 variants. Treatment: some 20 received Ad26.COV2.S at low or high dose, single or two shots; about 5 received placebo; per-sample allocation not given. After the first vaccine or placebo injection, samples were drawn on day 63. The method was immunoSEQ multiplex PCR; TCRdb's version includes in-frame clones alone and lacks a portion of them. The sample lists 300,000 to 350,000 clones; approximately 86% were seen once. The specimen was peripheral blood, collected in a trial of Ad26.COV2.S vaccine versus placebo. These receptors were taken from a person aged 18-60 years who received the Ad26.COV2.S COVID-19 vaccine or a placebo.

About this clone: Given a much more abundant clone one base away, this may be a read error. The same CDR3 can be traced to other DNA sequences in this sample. The CDR3 region has the DNA TGTGCCAGCAGCCGCTCTGGAAACACCATATATTTT. Translation: CASSRSGNTIYF. This chain links TRBV3-1 (or the pseudogene TRBV3-2) with TRBJ1-3; D ambiguous. V shed 4 bases and J shed 0 bases, with 1 base lying between them. The germline CDR1 and CDR2 sequences are LGHDT and YNNKEL (reference sequence). This CDR3 is 12 amino acids long.

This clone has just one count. The CDR3 loop is CASSPGQGNEQYF. The CDR3 coding sequence is TGTGCCAGCAGCCCGGGACAGGGAAACGAGCAGTACTTC. The rearrangement links TRBV11-2 to TRBJ2-7, with 9 bases fitting TRBD1. The CDR3 has 13 amino acids. The germline V gene encodes CDR1 SGHAT and CDR2 FQNNGV. The junction had 4 bases not matched to a gene; V was cut back by 5 bases and J by 5 bases.

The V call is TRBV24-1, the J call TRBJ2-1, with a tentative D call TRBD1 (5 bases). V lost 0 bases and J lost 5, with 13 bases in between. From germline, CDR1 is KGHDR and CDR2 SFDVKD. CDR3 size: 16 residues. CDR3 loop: CATSDLGGRGHNEQFF. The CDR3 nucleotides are TGTGCCACCAGTGATTTGGGCGGAAGGGGCCACAATGAGCAGTTCTTC.

This chain's CDR3 is CASSLAGTGTYNEQFF. In DNA form, the CDR3 reads TGCGCCAGCAGCTTGGCCGGGACAGGGACCTACAATGAGCAGTTCTTC. This sequence joins TRBV5-1 and TRBJ2-1; 9 bases align to TRBD1. The trim removed 0 bases at V and 2 bases at J, leaving 3 bases unmatched. Germline CDR1 and CDR2: SGHRS and YFSETQ. This CDR3 is 16 amino acids long.

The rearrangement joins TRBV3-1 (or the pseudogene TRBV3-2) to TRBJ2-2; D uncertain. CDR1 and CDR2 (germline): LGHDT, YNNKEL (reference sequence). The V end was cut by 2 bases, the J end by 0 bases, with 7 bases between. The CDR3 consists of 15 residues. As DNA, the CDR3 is TGTGCCAGCAGCCAACGGCTAGCGAACACCGGGGAGCTGTTTTTT. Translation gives CASSQRLANTGELFF.

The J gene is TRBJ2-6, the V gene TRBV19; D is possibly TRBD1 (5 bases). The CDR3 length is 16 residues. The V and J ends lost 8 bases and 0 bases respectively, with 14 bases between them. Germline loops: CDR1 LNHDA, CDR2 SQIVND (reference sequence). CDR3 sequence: CASLDGANSGANVLTF. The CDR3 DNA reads TGTGCCAGTCTCGATGGGGCCAACTCTGGGGCCAACGTCCTGACTTTC.

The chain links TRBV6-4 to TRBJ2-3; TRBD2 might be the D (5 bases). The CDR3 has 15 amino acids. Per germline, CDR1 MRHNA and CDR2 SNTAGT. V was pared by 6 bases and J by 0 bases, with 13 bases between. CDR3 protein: CASRRVATSTDTQYF. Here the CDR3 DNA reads TGTGCCAGCAGGAGGGTGGCAACGAGCACAGATACGCAGTATTTT.

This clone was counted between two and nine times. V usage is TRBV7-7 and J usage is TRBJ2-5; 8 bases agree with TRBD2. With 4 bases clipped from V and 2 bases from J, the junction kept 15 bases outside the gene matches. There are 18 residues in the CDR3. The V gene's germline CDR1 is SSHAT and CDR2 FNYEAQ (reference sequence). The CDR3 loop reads CASSWGTSFSPGQETQYF. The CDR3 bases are TGTGCCAGCAGCTGGGGGACTAGTTTTTCCCCTGGGCAAGAGACCCAGTACTTC.

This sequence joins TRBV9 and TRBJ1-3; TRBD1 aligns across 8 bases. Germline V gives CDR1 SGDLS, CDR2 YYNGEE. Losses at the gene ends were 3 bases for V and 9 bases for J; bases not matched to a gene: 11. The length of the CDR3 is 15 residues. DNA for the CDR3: TGTGCCAGCAGCGCCCGAGCCCAGGGGGCTGGCACCATATATTTT. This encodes CASSARAQGAGTIYF.